This T cell receptor (beta chain) emerged from a study of blood T cell repertoires in COVID-19. The protocol was immunoSEQ multiplex PCR, while the TCRdb copy is restricted to in-frame clones and leaves out a portion. The sample holds hundreds of thousands of clones; approximately 92% are singletons and the top ten take roughly 0.99%. The CDR3 length is 14 residues. V shed 4 bases and J shed 3 bases, with 12 bases lying between them. Germline CDR1 and CDR2: MGHRA and YSYEKL. This chain connects TRBV4-1 to TRBJ1-1; D remains ambiguous. Sequenced input: PBMCs or T cells enriched from blood (not recorded which). This sequence was found in a man between 18 and 29 years old who had recovered from COVID-19. The CDR3 spells CASSPKTEYTEAFF. As DNA, the CDR3 is TGCGCCAGCAGCCCAAAGACGGAGTACACTGAAGCTTTCTTT.